The 27 T cell receptor beta chains presented below share a single source sample, sequenced in a study of OX40 agonist ivuxolimab in advanced cancers. Measured with immunoSEQ multiplex PCR; TCRdb has only the in-frame clones, and not every one. Of roughly 90,000 clones in the sample, 90% to 95% are singletons; the top ten hold about 2.6%. This specimen was CD4+ or CD8+ T cells sorted from blood, taken in a trial of the OX40 agonist ivuxolimab. The receptors originated from an adult with an advanced solid tumor such as melanoma, head and neck, liver or kidney cancer.

V and J are TRBV11-2 and TRBJ2-7, with 7 nucleotides matching TRBD1. V was clipped by 8 bases and J by 6 bases; unmatched bases: 10. In germline, CDR1 is SGHAT, CDR2 FQNNGV. This CDR3 is 13 amino acids long. The CDR3 is CASGQTGHLEQYF. CDR3 nucleotide sequence: TGTGCCAGCGGCCAGACAGGGCACCTCGAGCAGTACTTC. The whole variable domain, remainder taken from reference TRBV11-2 and TRBJ2-7, is EAGVAQSPRYKIIEKRQSVAFWCNPISGHATLYWYQQILGQGPKLLIQFQNNGVVDDSQLPKDRFSAERLKGVDSTLKIQPAKLEDSAVYLCASGQTGHLEQYFGPGTRLTVT.

V and J are TRBV4-1 and TRBJ2-7, with TRBD1 identical over 7 bases. The V gene's germline CDR1 is MGHRA and CDR2 YSYEKL. Unmatched junction bases numbered 10, after V lost 3 bases and J lost 5 bases. The CDR3 extends over 15 amino acids. Here the CDR3 reads CASSHPGGQIDEQYF. As DNA, the CDR3 is TGCGCCAGCAGCCATCCAGGGGGTCAAATCGACGAGCAGTACTTC.

CDR3 protein: CASSVSGANVLTF. The CDR3 nucleotides read TGTGCCAGCAGCGTATCTGGGGCCAACGTCCTGACTTTC. The chain has TRBV9 and TRBJ2-6; D remains ambiguous. Trimming removed 1 base from V and 1 base from J, with 0 bases in between. Germline V gene sequence: CDR1 SGDLS, CDR2 YYNGEE. This CDR3 has 13 amino acids. The full variable domain, rest sourced from reference TRBV9 and TRBJ2-6, is DSGVTQTPKHLITATGQRVTLRCSPRSGDLSVYWYQQSLDQGLQFLIQYYNGEERAKGNILERFSAQQFPDLHSELNLSSLELGDSALYFCASSVSGANVLTFGAGSRLTVL.

V is TRBV7-2 and J is TRBJ2-1; the match to TRBD2 covers 8 bases. The CDR3 extends over 14 amino acids. The germline CDR1 and CDR2 sequences are SGHTA and FQGNSA. V was clipped by 5 bases and J by 7 bases; unmatched bases: 7. CDR3 DNA: TGTGCCAGCAGCGCAGCCGGCGGGAGGAATGAGCAGTTCTTC. Translation: CASSAAGGRNEQFF.

The gene calls are TRBV9 and TRBJ2-7, with D perhaps given as TRBD1 or TRBD2 (6 bases each). This CDR3 spans 15 amino acids. Deletions cut 0 bases from V and 0 bases from J, with 10 bases between. Germline CDR1 SGDLS, CDR2 YYNGEE. The CDR3 DNA reads TGTGCCAGCAGCGTAGAGGGGGGAGGCTCCTACGAGCAGTACTTC. This sequence encodes CASSVEGGGSYEQYF.

The rearrangement links TRBV2 to TRBJ1-2; D remains ambiguous. V lost 2 bases and J 2 bases, leaving 12 bases between the germline ends. The CDR3 runs to 15 residues. Per the germline V gene, CDR1 is SNHLY and CDR2 is FYNNEI. The CDR3 is CASSEIIGLNYGYTF. As DNA, the CDR3 is TGTGCCAGCAGTGAAATAATAGGGTTGAACTATGGCTACACCTTC.

The rearrangement links TRBV7-9 to TRBJ2-2; 9 positions agree with TRBD1. Germline V gene sequence: CDR1 SEHNR, CDR2 FQNEAQ (reference sequence). The CDR3 runs to 15 residues. Losses at the gene ends were 1 base for V and 7 bases for J; bases not matched to a gene: 4. CDR3 protein: CASSLDRGRNGELFF. As DNA, the CDR3 is TGTGCCAGCAGCTTAGACAGGGGGCGCAACGGGGAGCTGTTTTTT.

The J gene is TRBJ1-2, the V gene TRBV7-2, with D possibly matching TRBD1 (5 bases). From germline, CDR1 is SGHTA and CDR2 FQGNSA. There are 14 residues in the CDR3. V was pared by 6 bases and J by 1 base, with 12 bases between. Written as DNA, the CDR3 is TGTGCCAGCAGAGGTGGGGGTTATAACTATGGCTACACCTTC. Protein product: CASRGGGYNYGYTF.

The rearrangement links TRBV4-1 to TRBJ2-7, with TRBD2 as a possible D gene (7 bases). The CDR3 totals 16 residues. The V end lost 1 base, the J end lost 1 base, and 14 bases lay between the germline ends. Germline CDR1 reads MGHRA; CDR2 reads YSYEKL. In nucleotides, the CDR3 is TGCGCCAGCAGCCAAGGGGAGGGGGACGGATCCTACGAGCAGTACTTC. Its protein is CASSQGEGDGSYEQYF.

This clone has just a few counts. This chain joins TRBV5-1 and TRBJ2-2; no firm D call. The CDR3 totals 12 residues. V dropped 7 bases and J dropped 5 bases, with 9 bases sitting between them. Germline loops: CDR1 SGHRS, CDR2 YFSETQ. CDR3 in amino acids: CASEAATGELFF. The CDR3 region has the DNA TGCGCCAGCGAAGCAGCTACCGGGGAGCTGTTTTTT.

V and J are TRBV30 and TRBJ1-4, with a tentative D call TRBD1 (6 bases). The CDR3 has 14 residues. Per germline, CDR1 GTSNPN and CDR2 SVGIG (reference sequence). Trimming removed 0 bases from V and 8 bases from J, with 13 bases in between. As DNA, the CDR3 is TGTGCCTGGAGTGTCGGGGGGGCTGGCGAAAAACTGTTTTTT. Its translation: CAWSVGGAGEKLFF.

This chain links TRBV9 with TRBJ1-2; 9 nucleotides line up with TRBD1. CDR3 length: 16 residues. CDR1 and CDR2 from the germline V gene are SGDLS and YYNGEE. With 0 bases clipped from V and 7 bases from J, the junction kept 10 bases outside the gene matches. The CDR3 region has the DNA TGTGCCAGCAGCGTAGGGGCCCTAGGACAGGGGCTTGGCTACACCTTC. This encodes CASSVGALGQGLGYTF.

The rearrangement joins TRBV9 to TRBJ1-2, with 7 bases aligning to TRBD1. The CDR3 totals 17 residues. J gave up 0 bases and V 4 bases, and 12 bases lay outside the gene matches. The germline CDR1 and CDR2 sequences are SGDLS and YYNGEE. CDR3 region: CASSPHRDRESNYGYTF. CDR3 DNA: TGTGCCAGCAGCCCACATAGAGACAGGGAGTCTAACTATGGCTACACCTTC.

J is TRBJ2-1 and V is TRBV5-4; 11 bases are a match to TRBD2. This CDR3 region has 16 residues. V gave up 4 bases and J gave up 4 bases; unmatched junction bases: 7. The germline gives CDR1 SGHNT, CDR2 YYREEE (reference sequence). The CDR3 DNA reads as TGTGCCAGCAGCGCTCAGGGACTAGCGGATTACAATGAGCAGTTCTTC. It translates to CASSAQGLADYNEQFF.

As regards this clone: Additional DNA sequences in this sample encode the identical CDR3. This chain joins TRBV5-6 and TRBJ2-7; 13 bases align to TRBD2. Germline V gives CDR1 SGHDT, CDR2 YYEEEE. V shed 4 bases and J 2 bases; nucleotides not matched to a gene: 3. The CDR3 contains 15 residues. In DNA, the CDR3 is TGTGCCAGCAGCGCCGGGACTAGCGGGGCCTACGAGCAGTACTTC. Protein sequence: CASSAGTSGAYEQYF.

CDR3 sequence: CASSQTGANEKLFF. The CDR3 nucleotides are TGTGCCAGCAGCCAGACAGGGGCTAATGAAAAACTGTTTTTT. The V gene is TRBV7-8, the J gene TRBJ1-4, with 8 bases that match TRBD1. The CDR3 runs to 14 residues. With 5 bases clipped from V and 3 bases from J, the junction kept 2 bases outside the gene matches. CDR1 is SGHVS and CDR2 is FQNEAQ in the germline V gene.

This chain links TRBV11-2 with TRBJ2-1; TRBD2 matches at 10 bases. The CDR3 totals 16 residues. CDR1 and CDR2 from the germline V gene are SGHAT and FQNNGV. V shed 5 bases and J 7 bases; nucleotides not matched to a gene: 11. The CDR3: CASSARLAGTRNEQFF. The DNA of the CDR3 is TGTGCCAGCAGCGCGCGACTAGCGGGCACCCGGAATGAGCAGTTCTTC.

The chain couples TRBV10-2 to TRBJ1-6; no definite D call. CDR1 and CDR2 (germline): WSHSY, SAAADI. V dropped 10 bases and J dropped 0 bases, with 10 bases sitting between them. The CDR3 runs to 14 residues. CDR3 sequence reads: CATTVGSYNSPLHF. The DNA for the CDR3 is TGCGCCACCACCGTAGGCTCCTATAATTCACCCCTCCACTTT.

The gene calls are TRBV5-5 and TRBJ1-1; no definite D call. The CDR3 runs to 15 residues. Trimming pared 4 bases from V and 1 base from J, leaving 14 bases between. Germline CDR1 is SGHKS and CDR2 is YYEKEE (reference sequence). The CDR3 region has the DNA TGTGCCAGCAGCGCTTTGGATGCTAGGAACACTGAAGCTTTCTTT. Translation: CASSALDARNTEAFF.

The CDR3 DNA sequence: TGTGCCAGCAGCGGTCGGACAGGGGCTAGGGGCTACACCTTC. It translates to CASSGRTGARGYTF. The rearrangement links TRBV9 to TRBJ1-2; 9 nucleotides align to TRBD1. The CDR3 is made up of 14 amino acids. From germline, CDR1 is SGDLS and CDR2 YYNGEE. Losses at the gene ends were 3 bases for V and 8 bases for J; bases not matched to a gene: 8.

The rearrangement joins TRBV13 to TRBJ1-2; 8 bases are a match to TRBD1. Germline lookup yields CDR1 PRHDT and CDR2 FYEKMQ (reference sequence). Trimming took 4 bases from V and 0 from J; bases not matched to a gene: 4. The CDR3 sequence is 15 residues long. CDR3 region: CASSWGTGSNYGYTF. The CDR3 nucleotides are TGTGCCAGCAGCTGGGGGACAGGCTCTAACTATGGCTACACCTTC.

The rearrangement joins TRBV19 to TRBJ2-1; D is uncertain. V was clipped by 2 bases and J by 3 bases, with 5 bases between them. This CDR3 comprises 13 residues. Per the germline V gene, CDR1 is LNHDA and CDR2 is SQIVND (reference sequence). The CDR3, as DNA: TGTGCCAGTAGTATAAGCAACTACAATGAGCAGTTCTTC. It translates to CASSISNYNEQFF. The full variable domain, rest sourced from reference TRBV19 and TRBJ2-1, is DGGITQSPKYLFRKEGQNVTLSCEQNLNHDAMYWYRQDPGQGLRLIYYSQIVNDFQKGDIAEGYSVSREKKESFPLTVTSAQKNPTAFYLCASSISNYNEQFFGPGTRLTVL.

The V call is TRBV27, the J call TRBJ2-3, with 10 bases aligning to TRBD1. Trimming took 5 bases from V and 3 from J; bases not matched to a gene: 8. This CDR3 contains 16 residues. Per germline, CDR1 MNHEY and CDR2 SMNVEV (reference sequence). For the CDR3, the DNA is TGTGCCAGCAGTGCACCGGGACAGGGGCCTACAGATACGCAGTATTTT. This translates into CASSAPGQGPTDTQYF.

The chain has TRBV10-2 and TRBJ2-2; D possibly corresponds to TRBD2 (6 bases). The CDR3 extends over 13 amino acids. CDR1 WSHSY and CDR2 SAAADI come from the germline V gene. The V gene lost 8 bases and the J gene lost 5 bases, with 12 bases spanning the gap. The CDR3 region is CASGLAPTGELFF. The CDR3 nucleotides are TGCGCCAGCGGGCTAGCGCCAACCGGGGAGCTGTTTTTT.

The chain uses TRBV9 and TRBJ1-4, with a possible D match to TRBD1 (6 bases). This CDR3 comprises 16 residues. The germline V gene has CDR1 SGDLS and CDR2 YYNGEE. The V and J ends lost 5 bases and 3 bases respectively, with 17 bases between them. Written as DNA, the CDR3 is TGTGCCAGCAGTGGCAGGGGAAACGTAGCTAATGAAAAACTGTTTTTT. Its protein is CASSGRGNVANEKLFF.

The V call is TRBV5-1, the J call TRBJ2-7, with 9 bases fitting TRBD1. Germline V gives CDR1 SGHRS, CDR2 YFSETQ. Losses at the gene ends were 4 bases for V and 5 bases for J; bases not matched to a gene: 7. The CDR3 is made up of 14 amino acids. For the CDR3, the DNA is TGCGCCAGCAGCCAATCTACAGGGGGCCACGAGCAGTACTTC. Its protein is CASSQSTGGHEQYF. Drawing the rest from reference TRBV5-1 and TRBJ2-7, the complete variable domain is KAGVTQTPRYLIKTRGQQVTLSCSPISGHRSVSWYQQTPGQGLQFLFEYFSETQRNKGNFPGRFSGRQFSNSRSEMNVSTLELGDSALYLCASSQSTGGHEQYFGPGTRLTVT.

The rearrangement uses TRBV11-2 and TRBJ1-4, with 9 positions matching TRBD1. Germline trimming cut 0 bases from V and 6 bases from J; bases unmatched to any gene: 2. The germline V gene has CDR1 SGHAT and CDR2 FQNNGV. This CDR3 spans 15 amino acids. In DNA form, the CDR3 reads TGTGCCAGCAGCTTAGATGGGACAGGGTATGAAAAACTGTTTTTT. This translates into CASSLDGTGYEKLFF. The full variable domain, rest sourced from reference TRBV11-2 and TRBJ1-4, is EAGVAQSPRYKIIEKRQSVAFWCNPISGHATLYWYQQILGQGPKLLIQFQNNGVVDDSQLPKDRFSAERLKGVDSTLKIQPAKLEDSAVYLCASSLDGTGYEKLFFGSGTQLSVL.